This T cell receptor beta chain was recovered during a study of neurological immune-mediated disorders. Study-level findings and limits: Multiple sclerosis, the disease with the least TCR clonal expansion, fell below healthy controls, whereas HTLV-1-associated myelopathy showed the most.

This clonotype was seen repeatedly, ten times or more. What it recognizes is unknown. The cDNA was generated by 5'RACE with 10-nucleotide random UMIs. The output of every sequencing run exceeded 190 million TCR-beta sequences, derived from 15-18 subjects. In TCRdb, the 5' RACE reads were re-called with MiXCR into one record per CDR3 protein. The table has about 79,000 distinct CDR3 sequences, roughly 13% seen once. Where libraries were unsorted, they were derived from 2 million PBMCs stored at -80 degrees C. The sequenced sample consisted of PBMCs. The source is a woman in her fifties or sixties in good health.

The chain's CDR3 is CASSAGTGSTGELFF. The CDR3 bases are TGCGCCAGCAGCGCCGGGACAGGGAGCACCGGGGAGCTGTTTTTT. The genes are TRBV5-1 and TRBJ2-2; TRBD1 agrees at 9 bases. Germline CDR1 and CDR2: SGHRS and YFSETQ. The CDR3 spans 15 residues. Trimming took 4 bases from V and 4 from J; bases not matched to a gene: 5.